This T cell receptor beta chain was profiled in a study of blood T cell repertoires in COVID-19. Turning to the study itself: Spain, Italy and the United States supplied samples that represented acute and convalescent COVID-19.

Per the authors' pipeline: Estimation of nucleated cell counts relied on the amplification of reference gene primers. Sequenced by immunoSEQ multiplex PCR; TCRdb stores in-frame clones only, minus some. V and J calls and clone size are those listed in that table; D and trimming were worked out from the DNA. The repertoire holds tens of thousands of clones, with just over 85% as singletons. V shed 4 bases, J shed 5 bases, and the junction held 14 bases outside the gene matches. The CDR3 spans 17 residues. Germline CDR1 reads MGHDK; CDR2 reads SYGVNS. The material sequenced was peripheral blood. The rearrangement uses TRBV25-1 and TRBJ1-2; 9 bases are a match to TRBD1. This clonotype originated in a man aged 25-45 years with acute or convalescent COVID-19. The CDR3 DNA reads TGTGCCAGCAGTGCCTACTCGGGACAGGGTTTTGGATATGGCTACACCTTC. Translation gives CASSAYSGQGFGYGYTF.